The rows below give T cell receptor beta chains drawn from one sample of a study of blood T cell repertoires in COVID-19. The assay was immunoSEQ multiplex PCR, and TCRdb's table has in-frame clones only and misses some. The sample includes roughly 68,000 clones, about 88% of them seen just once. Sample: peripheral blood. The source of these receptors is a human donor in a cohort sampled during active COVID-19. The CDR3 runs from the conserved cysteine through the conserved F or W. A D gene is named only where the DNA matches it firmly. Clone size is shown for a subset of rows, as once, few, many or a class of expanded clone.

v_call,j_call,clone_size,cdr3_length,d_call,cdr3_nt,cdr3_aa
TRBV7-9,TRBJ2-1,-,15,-,TGTGCCAGCAGCTTACTGTCAGGGGCCTACAATGAGCAGTTCTTC,CASSLLSGAYNEQFF
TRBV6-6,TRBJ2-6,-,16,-,TGTGCCAGCAGTTACTCGACCGGGAGCGGGGCCAACGTCCTGACTTTC,CASSYSTGSGANVLTF
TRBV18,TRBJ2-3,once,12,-,TGTGCCAGCTCATTGTACACAGATACGCAGTATTTT,CASSLYTDTQYF
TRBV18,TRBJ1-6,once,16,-,TGTGCCAGCTCACGTGCGGGCCCAGGGGCGGGTTCACCCCTCCACTTT,CASSRAGPGAGSPLHF
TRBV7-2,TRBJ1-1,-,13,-,TGTGCCAGCAGCGCTCAGGCGAACACTGAAGCTTTCTTT,CASSAQANTEAFF
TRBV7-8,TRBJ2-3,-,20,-,TGTGCCAGCAGTCGTTTTCGCGTAAATGAGGCCCCAACGCGGACAGATACGCAGTATTTT,CASSRFRVNEAPTRTDTQYF
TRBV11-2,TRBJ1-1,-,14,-,TGTGCCAGCAGGAACTTGGGACACAACACTGAAGCTTTCTTT,CASRNLGHNTEAFF
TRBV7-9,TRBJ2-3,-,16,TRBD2,TGTGCCAGCAGCTTCTCCGGGACTAGGGGAACAGATACGCAGTATTTT,CASSFSGTRGTDTQYF
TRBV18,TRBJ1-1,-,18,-,TGTGCCAGCTCACCAAGGGAAAATTCGCCAGGGCGTGCCGCTGAAGCTTTCTTT,CASSPRENSPGRAAEAFF
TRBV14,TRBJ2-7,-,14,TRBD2,TGTGCCAGCAGCCCGACTAGCATCTTTCTGGAGCAGTACTTC,CASSPTSIFLEQYF
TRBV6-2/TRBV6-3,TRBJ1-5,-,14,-,TGTGCCAGCAGTCAGGGGACGGGCAATCAGCCCCAGCATTTT,CASSQGTGNQPQHF
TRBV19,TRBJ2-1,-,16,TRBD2,TGTGCCAGTAGTCCACCGGGACTAGCCTCCTACAATGAGCAGTTCTTC,CASSPPGLASYNEQFF
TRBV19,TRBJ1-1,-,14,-,TGTGCCAGTAGGGACAACCGAGAGAACACTGAAGCTTTCTTT,CASRDNRENTEAFF